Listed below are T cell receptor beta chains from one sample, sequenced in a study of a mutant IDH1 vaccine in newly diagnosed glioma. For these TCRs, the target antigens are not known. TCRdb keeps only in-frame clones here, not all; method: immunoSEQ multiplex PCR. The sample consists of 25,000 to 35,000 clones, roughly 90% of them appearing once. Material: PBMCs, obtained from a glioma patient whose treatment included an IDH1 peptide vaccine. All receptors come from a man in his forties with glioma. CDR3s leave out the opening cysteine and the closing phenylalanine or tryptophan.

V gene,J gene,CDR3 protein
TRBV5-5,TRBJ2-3,ASSPDRGKTDTQY
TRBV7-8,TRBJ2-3,ASSLRPGGTDTQY
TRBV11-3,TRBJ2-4,ASSQRTAGTAKNIQY
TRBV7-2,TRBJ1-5,ASRLDSSYSNQPQH
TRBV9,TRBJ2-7,ASSAGGRPRDEQY
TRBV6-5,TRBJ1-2,ASTQDANYGYT
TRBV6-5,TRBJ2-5,ASSVGGAKETQY
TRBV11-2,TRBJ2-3,ASSTVSWGLEDTQY
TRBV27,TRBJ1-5,ASSLGRDNNQPQH
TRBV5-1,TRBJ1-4,ASSLQGGYEKLF
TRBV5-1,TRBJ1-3,ASSAGQNSGNTIY
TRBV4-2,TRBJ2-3,ASSPQRAGGPDTQY
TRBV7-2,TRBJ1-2,ASSLWTDSGYT
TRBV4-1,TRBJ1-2,ASSQGEGSANYGYT
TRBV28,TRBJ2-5,ASSPPAGRAKETQY
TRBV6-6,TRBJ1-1,ASSSGGLNTEAF
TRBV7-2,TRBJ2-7,ASSARRASSYEQY
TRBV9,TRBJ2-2,ASSPTSGSNTGELF
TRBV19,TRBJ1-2,ASSPGTEKANYGYT
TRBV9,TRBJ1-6,ASSAQQGLYNSPLH
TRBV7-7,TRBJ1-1,ASSLVPGAEAF
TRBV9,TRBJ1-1,ASSSRDRPNTEAF
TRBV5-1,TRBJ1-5,ASSLYSNQPQH
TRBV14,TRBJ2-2,ASSRDYRAGELF
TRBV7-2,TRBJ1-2,ASSPRPQGRSGYT
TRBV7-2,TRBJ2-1,ASSGRGGRGAHEQF
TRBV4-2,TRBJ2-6,ASSQDQGAGANVLT
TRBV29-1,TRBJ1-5,SVFFTAGQGYYSNQPQH
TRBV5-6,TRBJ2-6,ASTMVLGGANVLT
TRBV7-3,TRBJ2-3,ASSLTGGEADTQY
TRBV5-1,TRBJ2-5,ASSSPGRLQETQY
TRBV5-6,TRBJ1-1,ASSLNRGVEAF
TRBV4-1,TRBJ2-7,ASSQEAGYEQY
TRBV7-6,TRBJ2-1,ASSRTRYNEQF
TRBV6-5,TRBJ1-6,ASSYSITGVGSPLH
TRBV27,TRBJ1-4,ASKRQGGNEKLF
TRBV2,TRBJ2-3,ASSESLDSTDTQY
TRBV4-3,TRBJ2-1,ASSQDTGGSYNEQF
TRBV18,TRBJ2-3,ASSLSLAPDTQY
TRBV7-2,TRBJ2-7,ASSLFSGVPYEQY
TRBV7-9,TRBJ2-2,ASSYPRGRDTGELF
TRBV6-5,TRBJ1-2,ASSGRGQGYT
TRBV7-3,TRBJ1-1,ASSPPGGTEAF
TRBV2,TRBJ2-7,ASSTVRGGYEQY
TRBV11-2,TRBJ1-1,ASSLAVRGTEAF
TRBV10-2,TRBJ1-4,ATKGGDFPEKLF
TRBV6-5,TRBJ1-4,ASSFRTGEKLF
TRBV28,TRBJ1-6,ASRAQYDSSYNSPLH
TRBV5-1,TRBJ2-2,ASSITSGTGELF